A single sample gave rise to the 20 T cell receptor beta chains below, sequenced in a study of CD8 T cells in ankylosing spondylitis. General study points: It appeared that ankylosing spondylitis blood was characterized by a TCR beta motif of fewer than 10 highly homologous variants.

These TCRs are of unknown antigen specificity. TCRdb re-called the 5' RACE reads with MiXCR, one entry per CDR3 protein. The sample includes roughly 90,000 distinct CDR3 sequences, roughly 8.8% of them seen just once. Material for sequencing was blood, either unsorted or a sorted T cell fraction (not recorded which). These receptors were obtained from a male donor with ankylosing spondylitis.

The rearrangement uses TRBV5-5 and TRBJ2-7; the match to TRBD1 covers 8 bases. Per the germline V gene, CDR1 is SGHKS and CDR2 is YYEKEE (reference sequence). The CDR3 contains 14 residues. V gave up 3 bases and J gave up 1 base; unmatched junction bases: 3. DNA of the CDR3: TGTGCCAGCAGCTCCCGGACAGGGTCCTACGAGCAGTACGTC. Its translation: CASSSRTGSYEQYV.

The chain has TRBV7-9 and TRBJ2-1; TRBD2 might be the D (5 bases). Looked up from germline, CDR1 is SEHNR and CDR2 is FQNEAQ (reference sequence). CDR3 length: 16 amino acids. V lost 2 bases, J lost 7 bases, and 18 bases lay in between. CDR3 sequence: CASSLTDYRVTNEQFF. The DNA for the CDR3 is TGTGCCAGCAGCTTAACCGACTATCGGGTGACAAATGAGCAGTTCTTC. Filled out from reference TRBV7-9 and TRBJ2-1, the complete variable domain reads DTGVSQNPRHKITKRGQNVTFRCDPISEHNRLYWYRQTLGQGPEFLTYFQNEAQLEKSRLLSDRFSAERPKGSFSTLEIQRTEQGDSAMYLCASSLTDYRVTNEQFFGPGTRLTVL.

V gene TRBV20-1 combines with J gene TRBJ2-1; D gene unclear. Trimming took off 2 bases at V and 6 bases at J, with 14 bases between the two ends. This CDR3 comprises 14 residues. The germline V gene has CDR1 DFQATT and CDR2 SNEGSKA (reference sequence). CDR3 sequence: CSARPRVQVNEQFF. Written as DNA, the CDR3 is TGCAGTGCTAGACCCCGTGTCCAGGTCAATGAGCAGTTCTTC.

The chain carries TRBV7-8 and TRBJ2-7, with 13 nucleotides matching TRBD2. CDR1 is SGHVS, CDR2 FQNEAQ, per germline. CDR3 length: 16 amino acids. With V trimmed by 3 bases and J by 2 bases, 4 bases remained unmatched. CDR3 amino acids: CASSLGTSGDPYEQYV. CDR3 in DNA: TGTGCCAGCAGCTTGGGGACTAGCGGGGACCCCTACGAGCAGTACGTC.

This chain joins TRBV29-1 and TRBJ1-3, with 7 bases identical to TRBD1. Germline loops: CDR1 SQVTM, CDR2 ANQGSEA. The V segment lost 3 bases and the J segment 2 bases; nucleotides outside the gene matches: 13. This CDR3 is built from 17 residues. Written as DNA, the CDR3 is TGCAGCGTTGAGGGTAGGGGGCTAAGGCAAGCTGGAAACACCATATATTTT. It codes for CSVEGRGLRQAGNTIYF.

The chain couples TRBV11-1 to TRBJ2-1; D uncertain. Per germline, CDR1 SGHAT and CDR2 FQDESV (reference sequence). The V end lost 0 bases, the J end lost 9 bases, and 15 bases lay between the germline ends. This CDR3 has 15 amino acids. CDR3 protein: CASSLATGGILEQFF. CDR3 sequence (DNA): TGTGCCAGCAGCTTAGCCACTGGTGGGATCCTTGAGCAGTTCTTC.

This clonotype was seen more than once but under ten times. J is TRBJ2-1 and V is TRBV2; possible D gene TRBD2, 5 bases. The CDR3 totals 12 residues. Germline loops: CDR1 SNHLY, CDR2 FYNNEI. V was cut by 11 bases and J by 6 bases, with 14 bases left in between. The CDR3 loop is CALTIPPNEQFF. The CDR3 region has the DNA TGTGCCTTGACTATCCCCCCCAATGAGCAGTTCTTC.

V and J are TRBV2 and TRBJ2-2; no clear D gene. Trimming removed 5 bases from V and 7 bases from J, with 20 bases in between. CDR3 size: 16 residues. CDR1 is SNHLY, CDR2 FYNNEI, per germline. For the CDR3, the DNA is TGTGCCAGCAGTCACCGGGTCGTTTCCTTCAACGGGGAGCTGTTTTTT. This encodes CASSHRVVSFNGELFF.

This clonotype was seen only a few times. The chain couples TRBV20-1 to TRBJ2-3, with TRBD2 matching over 11 bases. The CDR3 extends over 15 amino acids. Germline V gene sequence: CDR1 DFQATT, CDR2 SNEGSKA (reference sequence). With 3 bases clipped from V and 6 bases from J, the junction kept 8 bases outside the gene matches. CDR3 sequence reads: CSARDSGRARDTQYF. Here the CDR3 DNA reads TGCAGTGCTAGGGATAGCGGGAGGGCGAGGGATACGCAGTATTTT.

In this sample, this clonotype turned up a few times. The V call is TRBV27, the J call TRBJ2-1, with 12 bases matching TRBD2. The germline CDR1 and CDR2 sequences are MNHEY and SMNVEV (reference sequence). This CDR3 region has 16 residues. J gave up 8 bases and V 3 bases, and 8 bases lay outside the gene matches. Here the CDR3 reads CASSLFTSGRFDEQFF. In nucleotides, the CDR3 is TGTGCCAGCAGTTTGTTCACTAGCGGGAGGTTCGATGAGCAGTTCTTC.

This clonotype has just a few counts. The chain combines TRBV5-6 with TRBJ2-7; D not resolved. CDR3 length: 13 amino acids. The V gene lost 2 bases and the J gene lost 3 bases, with 9 bases spanning the gap. Looked up from germline, CDR1 is SGHDT and CDR2 is YYEEEE. The CDR3 nucleotides are TGTGCCAGCAGCTTAGGCAGCAACTACGAGCAGTACGTC. Protein product: CASSLGSNYEQYV.

This clonotype was observed at least ten times. J is TRBJ2-2 and V is TRBV18; 7 bases align to TRBD1. J was trimmed by 2 bases and V by 3 bases; bases with no gene match: 3. The CDR3 is 15 amino acids. CDR1 and CDR2 (germline): KGHSH, LQKENI. CDR3: CASSPDRANTGELFF. CDR3 DNA sequence: TGTGCCAGCTCACCCGACAGGGCAAACACCGGGGAGCTGTTTTTT. Full variable domain (rest looked up from reference TRBV18 and TRBJ2-2): NAGVMQNPRHLVRRRGQEARLRCSPMKGHSHVYWYRQLPEEGLKFMVYLQKENIIDESGMPKERFSAEFPKEGPSILRIQQVVRGDSAAYFCASSPDRANTGELFFGEGSRLTVL.

Worth noting for this clonotype: A much larger clone lies one base from this, so it may be a read error. The chain couples TRBV12-3 or TRBV12-4 to TRBJ1-2; unclear D gene. The CDR3 is 11 residues long. V lost 4 bases and J 2 bases, leaving 2 bases between the germline ends. The CDR3 protein is CASSSNYGYTF. CDR3 nucleotides: TGTGCCAGCAGTTCGAACTATGGCTACACCTTC.

In this sample, this clonotype turned up a few times. The rearrangement uses TRBV5-1 and TRBJ2-1; 7 nucleotides match TRBD2. Germline CDR1 reads SGHRS; CDR2 reads YFSETQ. V shed 8 bases, J shed 7 bases, and the junction held 12 bases outside the gene matches. The length of the CDR3 is 14 residues. The CDR3 sequence is CASLLGRESNEQFF. In DNA, the CDR3 is TGCGCCAGTCTCCTTGGGCGGGAGAGTAATGAGCAGTTCTTC.

This clonotype was seen many times. The chain carries TRBV14 and TRBJ2-1; 8 positions match TRBD1. CDR3 length: 15 amino acids. CDR1 and CDR2 from the germline V gene are SGHDN and FVKESK. V was clipped by 2 bases and J by 8 bases; unmatched bases: 8. This chain's CDR3 is CASSQLGQAFDEQFF. CDR3 coding DNA: TGTGCCAGCAGCCAACTGGGACAGGCCTTCGATGAGCAGTTCTTC.

Only a few counts were recorded for this clonotype. CDR3 bases: TGTGCCAGCAGTCTTTCCTCGGGCTCGAGCTACACCTTC. This encodes CASSLSSGSSYTF. V gene TRBV27 combines with J gene TRBJ1-2; no reliable D call. V was cut by 5 bases and J by 9 bases, with 16 bases left in between. Germline V gene sequence: CDR1 MNHEY, CDR2 SMNVEV (reference sequence). The CDR3 loop spans 13 amino acids.

In this sample, this clonotype turned up many times. The chain has TRBV28 and TRBJ2-5, with 8 bases lining up with TRBD2. With V trimmed by 3 bases and J by 3 bases, 0 bases remained unmatched. The CDR3 is 13 residues long. The germline gives CDR1 MDHEN, CDR2 SYDVKM. The CDR3 spells CASSLTSEETQYF. As DNA, the CDR3 is TGTGCCAGCAGTTTGACTAGCGAAGAGACCCAGTACTTC.

The chain combines TRBV13 with TRBJ2-1; 7 bases align to TRBD2. V lost 7 bases and J lost 8; bases outside the gene matches: 11. CDR3 length equals 14 residues. Per germline, CDR1 PRHDT and CDR2 FYEKMQ (reference sequence). This chain's CDR3 is CASNFGSGKDEQFF. CDR3 DNA: TGTGCCAGCAACTTTGGGAGCGGGAAGGATGAGCAGTTCTTC.

The J gene is TRBJ1-2, the V gene TRBV20-1; D is undetermined. V was shortened by 0 bases and J by 8 bases, with 16 bases between the two germline ends. The germline gives CDR1 DFQATT, CDR2 SNEGSKA (reference sequence). This CDR3 region has 14 residues. The CDR3 is CSARDQSHPGGYTF. The CDR3 DNA reads TGCAGTGCTAGAGATCAAAGTCACCCGGGGGGCTACACCTTC.

The table lists this clonotype with a few counts. J is TRBJ2-7 and V is TRBV9; 10 nucleotides align to TRBD2. Germline assignment: CDR1 SGDLS and CDR2 YYNGEE. The CDR3 extends over 17 amino acids. V lost 4 bases to trimming and J lost 2 bases; unmatched junction nucleotides: 12. CDR3: CASSSLEGSGRAYEQYF. CDR3 bases: TGTGCCAGCAGCTCCCTGGAGGGAAGCGGGAGGGCCTACGAGCAGTACTTC.